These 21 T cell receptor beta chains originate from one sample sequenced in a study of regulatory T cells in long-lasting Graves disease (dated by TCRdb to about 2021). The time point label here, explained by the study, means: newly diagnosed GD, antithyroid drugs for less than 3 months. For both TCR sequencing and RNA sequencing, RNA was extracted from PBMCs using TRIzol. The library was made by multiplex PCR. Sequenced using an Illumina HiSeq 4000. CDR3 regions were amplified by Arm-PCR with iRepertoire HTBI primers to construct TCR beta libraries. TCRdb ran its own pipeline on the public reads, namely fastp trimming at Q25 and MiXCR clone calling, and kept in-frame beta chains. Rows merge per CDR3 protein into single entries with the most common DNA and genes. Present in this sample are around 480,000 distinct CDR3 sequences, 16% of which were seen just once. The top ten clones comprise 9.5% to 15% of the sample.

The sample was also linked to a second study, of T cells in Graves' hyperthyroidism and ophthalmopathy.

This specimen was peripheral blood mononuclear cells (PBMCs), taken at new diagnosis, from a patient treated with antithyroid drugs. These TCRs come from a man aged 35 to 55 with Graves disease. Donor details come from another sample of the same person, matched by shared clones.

For the CDR3, the DNA is TGTGCCAGCAGCGTAGGGTTTGGGGGCAATCAGCCCCAGCATTTT. Translated, it gives CASSVGFGGNQPQHF. The genes are TRBV9 and TRBJ1-5; D gene ambiguous. From germline, CDR1 is SGDLS and CDR2 YYNGEE. CDR3 length: 15 residues. The germline V and J ends were trimmed by 0 bases and 2 bases, with 9 bases remaining between them.

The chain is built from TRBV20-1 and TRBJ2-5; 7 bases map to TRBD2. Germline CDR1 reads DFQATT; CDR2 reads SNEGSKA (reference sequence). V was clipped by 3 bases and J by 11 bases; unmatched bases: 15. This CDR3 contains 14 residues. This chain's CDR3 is CSARVSGADWEQYF. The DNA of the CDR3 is TGCAGTGCTAGGGTGAGCGGGGCGGATTGGGAGCAGTACTTC.

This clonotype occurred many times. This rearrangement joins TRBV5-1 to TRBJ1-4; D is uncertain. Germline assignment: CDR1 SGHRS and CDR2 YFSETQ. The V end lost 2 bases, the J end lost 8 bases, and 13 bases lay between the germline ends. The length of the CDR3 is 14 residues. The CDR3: CASSLLRAGEKLFF. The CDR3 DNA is TGCGCCAGCAGCTTACTAAGGGCCGGGGAAAAACTGTTTTTT.

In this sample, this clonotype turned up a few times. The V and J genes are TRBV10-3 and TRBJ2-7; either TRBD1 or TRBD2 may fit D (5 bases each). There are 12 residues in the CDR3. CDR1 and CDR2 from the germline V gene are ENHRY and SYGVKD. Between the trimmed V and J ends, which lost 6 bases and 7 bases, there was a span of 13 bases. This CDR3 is CAIRQGTGEQYF. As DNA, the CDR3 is TGTGCCATCAGGCAGGGAACGGGGGAGCAGTACTTC.

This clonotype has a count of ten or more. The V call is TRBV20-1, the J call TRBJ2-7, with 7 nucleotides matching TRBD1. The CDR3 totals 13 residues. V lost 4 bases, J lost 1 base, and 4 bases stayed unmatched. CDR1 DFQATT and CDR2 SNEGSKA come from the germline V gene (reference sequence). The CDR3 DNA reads TGCAGTGCTACAAAGGACAGGTCCTACGAGCAGTACTTC. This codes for CSATKDRSYEQYF.

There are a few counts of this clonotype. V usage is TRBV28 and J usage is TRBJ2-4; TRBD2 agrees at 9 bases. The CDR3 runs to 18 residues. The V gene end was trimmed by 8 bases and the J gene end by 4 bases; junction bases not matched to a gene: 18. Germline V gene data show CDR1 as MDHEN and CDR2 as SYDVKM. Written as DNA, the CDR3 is TGTGCCAGCCAATCGAGGACTAGCGCCTTATCTGGGAAAAACATTCAGTACTTC. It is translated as CASQSRTSALSGKNIQYF.

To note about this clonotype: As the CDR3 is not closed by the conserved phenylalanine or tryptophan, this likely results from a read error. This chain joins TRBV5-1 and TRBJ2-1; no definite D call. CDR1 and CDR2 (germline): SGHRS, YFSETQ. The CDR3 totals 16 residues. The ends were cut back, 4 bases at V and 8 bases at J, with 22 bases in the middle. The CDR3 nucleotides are TGCGCCAGCAGCCCCCGGGCCCCAACTGGGTACGATGAGCAGTTCCTC. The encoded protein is CASSPRAPTGYDEQFL.

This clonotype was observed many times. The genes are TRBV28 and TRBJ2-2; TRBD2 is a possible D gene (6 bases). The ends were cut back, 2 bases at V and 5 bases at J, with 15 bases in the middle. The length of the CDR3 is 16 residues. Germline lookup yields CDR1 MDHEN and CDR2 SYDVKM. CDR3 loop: CASSLNWGVGTGELFF. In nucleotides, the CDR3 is TGTGCCAGCAGTTTAAACTGGGGGGTCGGAACCGGGGAGCTGTTTTTT.

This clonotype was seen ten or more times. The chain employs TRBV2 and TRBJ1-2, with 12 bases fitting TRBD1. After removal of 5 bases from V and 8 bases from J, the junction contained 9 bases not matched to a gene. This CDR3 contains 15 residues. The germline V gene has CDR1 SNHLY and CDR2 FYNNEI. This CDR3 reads CASSRGTGGGIGYTF. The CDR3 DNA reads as TGTGCCAGCAGTCGAGGGACAGGGGGCGGAATAGGCTACACCTTC.

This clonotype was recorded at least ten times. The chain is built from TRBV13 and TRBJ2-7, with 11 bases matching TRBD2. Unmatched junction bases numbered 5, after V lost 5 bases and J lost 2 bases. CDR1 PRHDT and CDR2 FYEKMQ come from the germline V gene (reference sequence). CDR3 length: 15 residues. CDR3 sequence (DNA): TGTGCCAGCAGCACCGGGACTAGCGGACCCTACGAGCAGTACTTC. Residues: CASSTGTSGPYEQYF.

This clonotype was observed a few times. CDR3 bases: TGTGCCAGCAGCCGAACCCGTAGCGGAACCAGCTCCTACGAGCAGTACTTC. Residues: CASSRTRSGTSSYEQYF. This rearrangement joins TRBV6-1 to TRBJ2-7; D is possibly TRBD2 (6 bases). The germline CDR1 and CDR2 sequences are MNHNS and SASEGT. There are 17 residues in the CDR3. With 6 bases removed from V and 0 bases from J, the gap between germline ends came to 21 bases.

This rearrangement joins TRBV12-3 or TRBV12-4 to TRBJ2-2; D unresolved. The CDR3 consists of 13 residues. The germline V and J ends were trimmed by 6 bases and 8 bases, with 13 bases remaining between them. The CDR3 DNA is TGTGCCAGCAGCAGGCTACAAAAAGGGGAGCTGTTTTTT. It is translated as CASSRLQKGELFF.

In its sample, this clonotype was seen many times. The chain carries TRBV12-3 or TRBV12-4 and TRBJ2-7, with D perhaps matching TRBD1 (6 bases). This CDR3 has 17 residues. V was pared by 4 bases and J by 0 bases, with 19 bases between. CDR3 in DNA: TGTGCCAGCAGTTCTAACTTCGGACAGCAGAGCTCCTACGAGCAGTACTTC. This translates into CASSSNFGQQSSYEQYF.

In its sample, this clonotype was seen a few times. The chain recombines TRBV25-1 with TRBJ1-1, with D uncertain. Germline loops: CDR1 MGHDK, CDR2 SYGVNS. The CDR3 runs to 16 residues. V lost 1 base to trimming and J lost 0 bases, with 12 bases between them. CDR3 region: CASSEFFNDMNTEAFF. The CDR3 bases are TGTGCCAGCAGTGAATTTTTTAACGACATGAACACTGAAGCTTTCTTT.

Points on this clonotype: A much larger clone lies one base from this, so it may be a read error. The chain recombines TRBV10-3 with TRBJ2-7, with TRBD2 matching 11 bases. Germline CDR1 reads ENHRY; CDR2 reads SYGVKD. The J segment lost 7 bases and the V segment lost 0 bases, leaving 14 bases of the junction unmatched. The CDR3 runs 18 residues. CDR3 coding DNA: TGTGCCATCAGTGAGTCCCCGGGACTAGCGGTATCCGGTGATGAGCAGTACTTC. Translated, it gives CAISESPGLAVSGDEQYF.

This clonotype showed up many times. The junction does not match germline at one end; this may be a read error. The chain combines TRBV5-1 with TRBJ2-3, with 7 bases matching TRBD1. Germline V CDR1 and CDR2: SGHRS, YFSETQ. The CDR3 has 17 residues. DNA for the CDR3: TGTGCCAGCAGCTTTGGGGTCGGGACAGCTAGCACAGATACGCAGTATTTT. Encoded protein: CASSFGVGTASTDTQYF.

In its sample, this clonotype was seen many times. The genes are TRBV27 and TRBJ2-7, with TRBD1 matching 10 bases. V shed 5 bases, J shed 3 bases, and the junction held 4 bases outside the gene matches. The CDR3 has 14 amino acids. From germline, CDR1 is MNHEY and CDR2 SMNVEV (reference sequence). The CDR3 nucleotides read TGTGCCAGCAGTGGGACAGGGGCTGTCTACGAGCAGTACTTC. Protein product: CASSGTGAVYEQYF.

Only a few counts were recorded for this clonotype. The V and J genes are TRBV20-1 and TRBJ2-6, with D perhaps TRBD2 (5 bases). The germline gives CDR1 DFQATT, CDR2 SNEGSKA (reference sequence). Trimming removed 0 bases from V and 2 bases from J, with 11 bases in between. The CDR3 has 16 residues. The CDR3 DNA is TGCAGTGCTAGAGAAACGGGGTACCCTGGGGCCAACGTCCTGACTTTC. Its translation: CSARETGYPGANVLTF.

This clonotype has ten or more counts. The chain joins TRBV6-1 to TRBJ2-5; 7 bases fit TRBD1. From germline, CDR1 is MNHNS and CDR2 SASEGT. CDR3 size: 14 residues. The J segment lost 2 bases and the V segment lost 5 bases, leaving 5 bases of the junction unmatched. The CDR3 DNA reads TGTGCCAGCAGTCAGACAGGGAAGCAAGAGACCCAGTACTTC. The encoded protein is CASSQTGKQETQYF.

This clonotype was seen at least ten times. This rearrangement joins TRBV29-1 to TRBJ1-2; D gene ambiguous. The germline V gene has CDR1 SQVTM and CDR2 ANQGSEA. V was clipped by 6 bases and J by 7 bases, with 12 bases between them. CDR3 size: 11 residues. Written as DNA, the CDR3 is TGCAGCGTCGGGCAGGAGGCTGGCTACACCTTC. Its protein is CSVGQEAGYTF.

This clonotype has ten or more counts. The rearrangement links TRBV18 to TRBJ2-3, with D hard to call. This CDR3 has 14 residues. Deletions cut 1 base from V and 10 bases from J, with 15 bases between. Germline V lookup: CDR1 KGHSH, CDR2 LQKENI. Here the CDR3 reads CASSPLDRRGAQYF. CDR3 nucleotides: TGTGCCAGCTCACCACTCGATCGCCGCGGCGCGCAGTATTTT. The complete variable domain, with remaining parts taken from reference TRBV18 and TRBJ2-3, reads NAGVMQNPRHLVRRRGQEARLRCSPMKGHSHVYWYRQLPEEGLKFMVYLQKENIIDESGMPKERFSAEFPKEGPSILRIQQVVRGDSAAYFCASSPLDRRGAQYFGPGTRLTVL.